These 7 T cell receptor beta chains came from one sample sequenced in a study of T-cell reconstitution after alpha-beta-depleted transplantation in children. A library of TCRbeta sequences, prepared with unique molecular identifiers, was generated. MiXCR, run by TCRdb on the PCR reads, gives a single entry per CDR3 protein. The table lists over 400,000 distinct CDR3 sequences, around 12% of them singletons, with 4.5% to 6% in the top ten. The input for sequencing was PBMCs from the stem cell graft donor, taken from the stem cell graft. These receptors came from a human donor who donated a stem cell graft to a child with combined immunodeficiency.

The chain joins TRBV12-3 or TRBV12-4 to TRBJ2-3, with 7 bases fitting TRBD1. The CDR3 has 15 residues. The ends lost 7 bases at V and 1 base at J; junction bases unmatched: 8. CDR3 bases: TGTGCCAGCACTTACAGGGGTGTTGGCACAGATACGCAGTATTTT. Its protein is CASTYRGVGTDTQYF.

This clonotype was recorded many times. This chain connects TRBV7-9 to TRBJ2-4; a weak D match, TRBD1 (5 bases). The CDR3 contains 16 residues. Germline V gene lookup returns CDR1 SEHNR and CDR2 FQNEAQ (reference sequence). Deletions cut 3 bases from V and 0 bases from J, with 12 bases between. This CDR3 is CASSFGAGIAKNIQYF. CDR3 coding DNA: TGTGCCAGCAGCTTTGGGGCAGGGATAGCCAAAAACATTCAGTACTTC.

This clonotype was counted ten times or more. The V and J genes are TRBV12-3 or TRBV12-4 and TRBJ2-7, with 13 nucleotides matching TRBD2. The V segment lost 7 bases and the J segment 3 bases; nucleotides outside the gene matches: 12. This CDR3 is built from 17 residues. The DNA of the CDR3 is TGTGCCAGCATAGCCAGTTGGACTAGCGGGAGTATCTACGAGCAGTACTTC. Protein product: CASIASWTSGSIYEQYF.

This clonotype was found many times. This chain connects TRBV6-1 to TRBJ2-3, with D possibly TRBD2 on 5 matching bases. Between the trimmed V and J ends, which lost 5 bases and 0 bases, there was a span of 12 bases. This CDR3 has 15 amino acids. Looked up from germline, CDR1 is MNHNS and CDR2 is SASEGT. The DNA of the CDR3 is TGTGCCAGCAGTCGAAGCGGAGCTAGCACAGATACGCAGTATTTT. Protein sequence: CASSRSGASTDTQYF.

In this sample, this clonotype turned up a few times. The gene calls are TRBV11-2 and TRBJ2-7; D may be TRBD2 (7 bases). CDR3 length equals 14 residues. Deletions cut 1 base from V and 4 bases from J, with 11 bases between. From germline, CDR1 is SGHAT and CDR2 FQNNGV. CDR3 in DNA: TGTGCCAGCAGCTTAGGGGGGGGCCGGTACGAGCAGTACTTC. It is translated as CASSLGGGRYEQYF.

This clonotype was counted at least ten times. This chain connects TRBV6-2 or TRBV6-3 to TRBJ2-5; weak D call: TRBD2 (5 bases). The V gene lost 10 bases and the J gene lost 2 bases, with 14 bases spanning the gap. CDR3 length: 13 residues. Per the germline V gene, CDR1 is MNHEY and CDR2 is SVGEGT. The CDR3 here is CATGVPPQETQYF. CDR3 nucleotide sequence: TGTGCCACCGGGGTACCCCCACAAGAGACCCAGTACTTC.

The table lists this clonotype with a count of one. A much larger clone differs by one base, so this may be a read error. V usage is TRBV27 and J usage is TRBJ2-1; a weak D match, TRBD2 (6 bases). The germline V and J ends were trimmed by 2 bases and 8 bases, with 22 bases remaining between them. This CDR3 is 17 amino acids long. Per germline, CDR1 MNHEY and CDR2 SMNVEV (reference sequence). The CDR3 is CASSLGAGRLNEDEQFF. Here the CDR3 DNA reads TGTGCCAGCAGTTTAGGAGCGGGCCGTCTAAATGAGGATGAGCAGTTCTTC.